A selection of T cell receptor beta chains follows, all from one sample in a study of blood T cell repertoires in COVID-19. Clones were sequenced by immunoSEQ multiplex PCR, and TCRdb holds only the in-frame ones, with some missing. The sample carries some 130,000 clones, 60% to 75% recorded once. Sequenced sample: peripheral blood. These receptors all come from a woman aged 70-85 years with acute or convalescent COVID-19. Each CDR3 is given with its conserved first and last residue. The order of the fields is clone size, V gene, CDR3 length, J gene, D gene, CDR3 DNA, CDR3 protein. The D gene is left open where the match is weak. Expanded clones are given a class, and other clones once, few, many or no size at all.

abundance: -
v_gene: TRBV7-2
len: 15
j_gene: TRBJ2-7
d_gene: TRBD1
CDR3nt: TGTGCCAGCAGCCCAGACAGGGTGGTGAGCAACGAGCAGTACTTC
CDR3aa: CASSPDRVVSNEQYF

abundance: many
v_gene: TRBV20-1
len: 12
j_gene: TRBJ2-7
d_gene: TRBD2
CDR3nt: TGCAGTGTTAGTCGGGGGGGTTACGAGCAGTACTTC
CDR3aa: CSVSRGGYEQYF

abundance: -
v_gene: TRBV6-1
len: 13
j_gene: TRBJ1-3
d_gene: -
CDR3nt: TGTGCCAGCAGAGAAGGGCCTGGAAACACCATATATTTT
CDR3aa: CASREGPGNTIYF

abundance: -
v_gene: TRBV2
len: 14
j_gene: TRBJ2-2
d_gene: -
CDR3nt: TGTGCCAGCACCGATGGGCCTAGCCCCGGGGAGCTGTTTTTT
CDR3aa: CASTDGPSPGELFF

abundance: -
v_gene: TRBV5-6
len: 15
j_gene: TRBJ1-1
d_gene: TRBD1
CDR3nt: TGTGCCAGCAGCCCTGGCGGGACAGGGGACACTGAAGCTTTCTTT
CDR3aa: CASSPGGTGDTEAFF

abundance: -
v_gene: TRBV7-9
len: 15
j_gene: TRBJ1-4
d_gene: TRBD1
CDR3nt: TGTGCCAGCAGCTCAGGGGGCGGGATAAATGAAAAACTGTTTTTT
CDR3aa: CASSSGGGINEKLFF

abundance: -
v_gene: TRBV28
len: 15
j_gene: TRBJ1-4
d_gene: -
CDR3nt: TGTGCCAGCAGTCCGCCGGGACAAACTAATGAAAAACTGTTTTTT
CDR3aa: CASSPPGQTNEKLFF

abundance: -
v_gene: TRBV3-1/TRBV3-2
len: 17
j_gene: TRBJ2-1
d_gene: TRBD2
CDR3nt: TGTGCCAGCGGAGGCGGAGGACTAGCGGGGGTCTACAATGAGCAGTTCTTC
CDR3aa: CASGGGGLAGVYNEQFF

abundance: -
v_gene: TRBV29-1
len: 13
j_gene: TRBJ2-5
d_gene: TRBD2
CDR3nt: TGCAGCGTAGGACTCGCGGGGGGCGAGACCCAGTACTTC
CDR3aa: CSVGLAGGETQYF

abundance: few
v_gene: TRBV6-5
len: 15
j_gene: TRBJ1-3
d_gene: -
CDR3nt: TGTGCCAGCAGTTTTAACAGGGCAGGGGGAAACACCATATATTTT
CDR3aa: CASSFNRAGGNTIYF

abundance: once
v_gene: TRBV29-1
len: 15
j_gene: TRBJ2-1
d_gene: TRBD2
CDR3nt: TGCAGCGTTGAATCGACTAGCGGGGGCTACAATGAGCAGTTCTTC
CDR3aa: CSVESTSGGYNEQFF

abundance: medium-sized
v_gene: TRBV2
len: 13
j_gene: TRBJ2-7
d_gene: TRBD2
CDR3nt: TGTGCCAGCAGCGCCCGACTAGCTAGGGAGCAGTACTTC
CDR3aa: CASSARLAREQYF

abundance: many
v_gene: TRBV5-1
len: 16
j_gene: TRBJ2-2
d_gene: TRBD1
CDR3nt: TGCGCCAGCAGCTTGGCCTCAGGGGGGAACACCGGGGAGCTGTTTTTT
CDR3aa: CASSLASGGNTGELFF

abundance: -
v_gene: TRBV6-6
len: 16
j_gene: TRBJ1-6
d_gene: -
CDR3nt: TGTGCCAGCAGTTACTCGAGGGCAGCTAATAATTCACCCCTCCACTTT
CDR3aa: CASSYSRAANNSPLHF

abundance: -
v_gene: TRBV12-3/TRBV12-4
len: 13
j_gene: TRBJ1-1
d_gene: -
CDR3nt: TGTGCCAGCAGTTTAGGGGGGGGTTATGAAGCTTTCTTT
CDR3aa: CASSLGGGYEAFF

abundance: -
v_gene: TRBV6-5
len: 13
j_gene: TRBJ2-1
d_gene: TRBD2
CDR3nt: TGTGCCAGCCGTCGGGGGGGGGCGTATGAGCAGTTCTTC
CDR3aa: CASRRGGAYEQFF

abundance: few
v_gene: TRBV9
len: 15
j_gene: TRBJ1-1
d_gene: TRBD1
CDR3nt: TGTGCCAGCAGCGCCCCGGGACAGTGGAACACTGAAGCTTTCTTT
CDR3aa: CASSAPGQWNTEAFF

abundance: -
v_gene: TRBV9
len: 16
j_gene: TRBJ1-2
d_gene: -
CDR3nt: TGTGCCAGCAGAGCCGGTGGGCGGGGAAATAACTATGGCTACACCTTC
CDR3aa: CASRAGGRGNNYGYTF

abundance: many
v_gene: TRBV28
len: 14
j_gene: TRBJ1-5
d_gene: -
CDR3nt: TGTGCCAGCGGTAGATACGCGTCAAATCAGCCCCAGCATTTT
CDR3aa: CASGRYASNQPQHF

abundance: -
v_gene: TRBV5-8
len: 15
j_gene: TRBJ2-7
d_gene: -
CDR3nt: TGTGCCAGCAGCACCCCCCGGGGGAACTCCTACGAGCAGTACTTC
CDR3aa: CASSTPRGNSYEQYF

abundance: -
v_gene: TRBV18
len: 17
j_gene: TRBJ1-5
d_gene: TRBD1
CDR3nt: TGTGCCAGCTCACCGAACAGGACAGGGGCCCACAATCAGCCCCAGCATTTT
CDR3aa: CASSPNRTGAHNQPQHF

abundance: -
v_gene: TRBV28
len: 14
j_gene: TRBJ1-4
d_gene: TRBD1
CDR3nt: TGTGCCAGCAGGTGGCGGGACAGAGGCGAAAAACTGTTTTTT
CDR3aa: CASRWRDRGEKLFF

abundance: -
v_gene: TRBV18
len: 13
j_gene: TRBJ1-1
d_gene: -
CDR3nt: TGTGCCAGCTCACCCGAAGGACGGGGAGTGGCTTTCTTT
CDR3aa: CASSPEGRGVAFF

abundance: -
v_gene: TRBV12-3/TRBV12-4
len: 11
j_gene: TRBJ1-2
d_gene: -
CDR3nt: TGTGCCAGCAGTTTAAAACTTGGCTACACCTTC
CDR3aa: CASSLKLGYTF

abundance: few
v_gene: TRBV7-2
len: 14
j_gene: TRBJ1-1
d_gene: -
CDR3nt: TGTGCCAGCAGCTTCGGGTATACAAACACTGAAGCTTTCTTT
CDR3aa: CASSFGYTNTEAFF

abundance: -
v_gene: TRBV7-9
len: 14
j_gene: TRBJ1-1
d_gene: TRBD1
CDR3nt: TGTGCCAGCAGCTGGTCAGCGACAGGGGCTGAAGCTTTCTTT
CDR3aa: CASSWSATGAEAFF

abundance: -
v_gene: TRBV19
len: 15
j_gene: TRBJ1-5
d_gene: -
CDR3nt: TGTGCCAGTAGTACTATACCGAGCAGCAATCAGCCCCAGCATTTT
CDR3aa: CASSTIPSSNQPQHF

abundance: few
v_gene: TRBV13
len: 18
j_gene: TRBJ2-7
d_gene: TRBD2
CDR3nt: TGTGCCAGCAGCTTAACGGCTCTACTAGCGGGAGGGTCGGGCGAGCAGTACTTC
CDR3aa: CASSLTALLAGGSGEQYF

abundance: -
v_gene: TRBV7-9
len: 19
j_gene: TRBJ2-6
d_gene: -
CDR3nt: TGTGCCAGCACCTTTGTTCGAGGGGCGGGAAACTCTGGGGCCAACGTCCTGACTTTC
CDR3aa: CASTFVRGAGNSGANVLTF